The rows below give T cell receptor beta chains drawn from one sample of a study of cytomegalovirus exposure and HLA in healthy donors. Here immunoSEQ multiplex PCR was the method, and the copy in TCRdb shows in-frame clones only, minus some. Among about 160,000 clones listed, about 80% were seen once. Source material: PBMCs. The origin of the receptors is a woman in her 50s in good health and CMV-seropositive. Each CDR3 is given with its conserved first and last residue.

J gene: TRBJ2-1; CDR3 length: 13; V gene: TRBV2; CDR3 protein: CASSGGSYNEQFF
J gene: TRBJ2-3; CDR3 length: 16; V gene: TRBV4-2; CDR3 protein: CASSQERDPSTDTQYF
J gene: TRBJ1-4; CDR3 length: 14; V gene: TRBV7-9; CDR3 protein: CASSQQGRQEKLFF
J gene: TRBJ1-3; CDR3 length: 14; V gene: TRBV28; CDR3 protein: CASLRGTAGNTIYF
J gene: TRBJ2-6; CDR3 length: 18; V gene: TRBV28; CDR3 protein: CASSSRDRVIRGANVLTF
J gene: TRBJ2-5; CDR3 length: 20; V gene: TRBV12-5; CDR3 protein: CASGLDLGLAGGGSKETQYF
J gene: TRBJ2-2; CDR3 length: 14; V gene: TRBV2; CDR3 protein: CAILLQGHTGELFF
J gene: TRBJ2-1; CDR3 length: 16; V gene: TRBV18; CDR3 protein: CASSPPGLAGRHEQFF
J gene: TRBJ2-1; CDR3 length: 15; V gene: TRBV9; CDR3 protein: CASSVGQGAGNEQFF
J gene: TRBJ2-7; CDR3 length: 12; V gene: TRBV4-1; CDR3 protein: CASSQDWEEQYF
J gene: TRBJ2-1; CDR3 length: 15; V gene: TRBV4-1; CDR3 protein: CASSLQASRDNEQFF
J gene: TRBJ2-7; CDR3 length: 14; V gene: TRBV19; CDR3 protein: CASSITAGTYEQYF
J gene: TRBJ2-1; CDR3 length: 12; V gene: TRBV13; CDR3 protein: CASSSPSNEQFF
J gene: TRBJ1-2; CDR3 length: 15; V gene: TRBV9; CDR3 protein: CASSVGQGSNYGYTF
J gene: TRBJ1-6; CDR3 length: 14; V gene: TRBV4-3; CDR3 protein: CASSQDMEISPLHF
J gene: TRBJ2-7; CDR3 length: 16; V gene: TRBV28; CDR3 protein: CASSLRGDSTYYEQYF
J gene: TRBJ2-3; CDR3 length: 15; V gene: TRBV4-1; CDR3 protein: CASSSTGTGRDTQYF
J gene: TRBJ1-2; CDR3 length: 16; V gene: TRBV9; CDR3 protein: CASSPRETNFNYGYTF
J gene: TRBJ2-1; CDR3 length: 14; V gene: TRBV9; CDR3 protein: CASSARTGIHEQFF
J gene: TRBJ2-6; CDR3 length: 14; V gene: TRBV29-1; CDR3 protein: CSVGGGIGANVLTF
J gene: TRBJ1-6; CDR3 length: 15; V gene: TRBV30; CDR3 protein: CAWKTTGSVSSPLHF
J gene: TRBJ2-4; CDR3 length: 15; V gene: TRBV6-4; CDR3 protein: CASMRWRGPANIQYF
J gene: TRBJ2-1; CDR3 length: 14; V gene: TRBV6-5; CDR3 protein: CASSGLAGVNEQFF
J gene: TRBJ2-5; CDR3 length: 13; V gene: TRBV5-1; CDR3 protein: CASSLDPQETQYF
J gene: TRBJ2-2; CDR3 length: 17; V gene: TRBV15; CDR3 protein: CATSRFVGRVNTGELFF
J gene: TRBJ2-1; CDR3 length: 14; V gene: TRBV7-9; CDR3 protein: CASSLAGGNNEQFF
J gene: TRBJ2-1; CDR3 length: 16; V gene: TRBV28; CDR3 protein: CASSSRPGLAGYEQFF
J gene: TRBJ2-1; CDR3 length: 16; V gene: TRBV19; CDR3 protein: CASSIVDSGGYNEQFF
J gene: TRBJ2-7; CDR3 length: 14; V gene: TRBV18; CDR3 protein: CASSPPTGGYEQYF
J gene: TRBJ1-5; CDR3 length: 14; V gene: TRBV2; CDR3 protein: CASTGQGKYQPQHF
J gene: TRBJ2-2; CDR3 length: 14; V gene: TRBV19; CDR3 protein: CASGQGIDTGELFF
J gene: TRBJ1-5; CDR3 length: 16; V gene: TRBV2; CDR3 protein: CVSSEAGQGRNQPQHF
J gene: TRBJ1-2; CDR3 length: 15; V gene: TRBV4-1; CDR3 protein: CASSQDRATSYGYTF
J gene: TRBJ1-2; CDR3 length: 14; V gene: TRBV4-2; CDR3 protein: CASSPTTGSYGYTF
J gene: TRBJ2-7; CDR3 length: 14; V gene: TRBV19; CDR3 protein: CASSGREDSYEQYF
J gene: TRBJ2-7; CDR3 length: 14; V gene: TRBV7-8; CDR3 protein: CASSSQGASYEQYF
J gene: TRBJ2-3; CDR3 length: 14; V gene: TRBV5-1; CDR3 protein: CASSDPSGADTQYF
J gene: TRBJ1-1; CDR3 length: 12; V gene: TRBV2; CDR3 protein: CASNRGNTEAFF
J gene: TRBJ1-6; CDR3 length: 12; V gene: TRBV9; CDR3 protein: CASGQGGSPLHF
J gene: TRBJ1-5; CDR3 length: 16; V gene: TRBV19; CDR3 protein: CASSIQGHYSNQPQHF
J gene: TRBJ1-1; CDR3 length: 15; V gene: TRBV28; CDR3 protein: CASTRQGAVNTEAFF
J gene: TRBJ2-5; CDR3 length: 15; V gene: TRBV2; CDR3 protein: CATNRGGGVGETQYF
J gene: TRBJ1-6; CDR3 length: 14; V gene: TRBV19; CDR3 protein: CASSPGTNNSPLHF
J gene: TRBJ1-5; CDR3 length: 14; V gene: TRBV5-3; CDR3 protein: CARSFPLSNQPQHF
J gene: TRBJ2-7; CDR3 length: 14; V gene: TRBV29-1; CDR3 protein: CSVDLGTGGDEQYF
J gene: TRBJ1-2; CDR3 length: 11; V gene: TRBV6-6; CDR3 protein: CASRGDFGYTF
J gene: TRBJ1-1; CDR3 length: 12; V gene: TRBV6-1; CDR3 protein: CASSETVKTAFF
J gene: TRBJ1-5; CDR3 length: 17; V gene: TRBV28; CDR3 protein: CASSSFPGQGRNQPQHF
J gene: TRBJ2-3; CDR3 length: 18; V gene: TRBV11-2; CDR3 protein: CASSLAHRGQRSTDTQYF
J gene: TRBJ1-2; CDR3 length: 12; V gene: TRBV5-4; CDR3 protein: CASSLGRGGYTF
J gene: TRBJ2-7; CDR3 length: 16; V gene: TRBV13; CDR3 protein: CASSLEPGQGLYEQYF
J gene: TRBJ1-1; CDR3 length: 14; V gene: TRBV6-1; CDR3 protein: CASSSDRLNTEAFF
J gene: TRBJ2-3; CDR3 length: 17; V gene: TRBV9; CDR3 protein: CASSWVTSGGPTDTQYF
J gene: TRBJ2-5; CDR3 length: 13; V gene: TRBV13; CDR3 protein: CASSLDGQETQYF